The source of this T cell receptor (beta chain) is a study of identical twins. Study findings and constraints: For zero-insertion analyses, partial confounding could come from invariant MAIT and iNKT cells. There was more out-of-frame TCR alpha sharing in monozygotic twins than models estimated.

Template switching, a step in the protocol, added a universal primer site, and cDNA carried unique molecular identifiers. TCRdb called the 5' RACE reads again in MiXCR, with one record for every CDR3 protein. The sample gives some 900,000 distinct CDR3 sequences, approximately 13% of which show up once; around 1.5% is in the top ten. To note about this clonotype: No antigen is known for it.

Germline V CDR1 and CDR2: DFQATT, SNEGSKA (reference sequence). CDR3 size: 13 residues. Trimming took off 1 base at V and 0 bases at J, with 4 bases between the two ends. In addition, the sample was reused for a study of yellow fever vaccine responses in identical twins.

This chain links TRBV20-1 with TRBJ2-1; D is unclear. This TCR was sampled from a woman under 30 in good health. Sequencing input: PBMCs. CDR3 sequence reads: CSARVASYNEQFF. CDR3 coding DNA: TGCAGTGCTAGAGTAGCCTCCTACAATGAGCAGTTCTTC.